The sequence of this TCR beta chain was determined in a study of human T cells and chemical hapten exposure. Background on the study: Patients received weekly diphenylcyclopropenone doses to the scalp throughout the approximately 26-week study. Patch tests applied 0.01% DPC to the upper back, read at 6 days.

The study's library attached unique molecular identifiers to single cDNA molecules. MiXCR was run by TCRdb on the RACE reads, yielding one entry per CDR3 protein. Here the sample spans more than 150,000 distinct CDR3 sequences, about 25% being singletons. This CDR3 has 13 residues. Germline CDR1 ENHRY, CDR2 SYGVKD. V was cut by 2 bases and J by 4 bases, with 6 bases left in between. Time point meaning: patch test 3, about 24 weeks after DPC sensitization. Specified treatment: therapeutic diphenylcyclopropenone sensitization with weekly scalp DPC. Sequencing used whole blood, obtained in connection with sensitization to the hapten diphenylcyclopropenone (DPC). This rearrangement joins TRBV10-3 to TRBJ2-1, with D unresolved. The source of this sequence is a woman between 35 and 50 years old with alopecia areata. Some clones in this sample may be carry-over from other donors' samples. In DNA, the CDR3 is TGTGCCATCAGTGAGGGCACTTACAATGAGCAGTTCTTC. It is translated as CAISEGTYNEQFF.